A selection of T cell receptor beta chains follows, all from one sample in a study of T cell responses to AZD1222 COVID-19 vaccine. Using immunoSEQ multiplex PCR, the repertoire was profiled, and TCRdb retains in-frame clones only, with some absent. The data show 110,000 or so clones, 75% to 95% seen once. Material: peripheral blood, obtained 28 days after the second dose of the MenACWY control vaccine. These receptor sequences come from an adult who received the MenACWY meningococcal vaccine as a control. Each CDR3 is given with its conserved first and last residue. Each record gives: J gene, clone size, V gene, D gene, CDR3 protein, CDR3 DNA. The D gene is left open where the match is weak. For some rows the clone size is stated as once, few or many, or as a class when expanded; others skip it.

TRBJ2-3 | . | TRBV7-6 | TRBD1 | CASSPGDSVKTDTQYF | TGTGCCAGCAGCCCAGGGGACAGCGTAAAAACAGATACGCAGTATTTT
TRBJ2-7 | . | TRBV6-5 | TRBD2 | CASSTLTSGRGEQYF | TGTGCCAGCAGTACATTGACTAGCGGGAGGGGCGAGCAGTACTTC
TRBJ1-2 | . | TRBV12-3/TRBV12-4 | . | CASRYNGNYGYTF | TGTGCCAGCCGATACAACGGGAACTATGGCTACACCTTC
TRBJ2-2 | . | TRBV4-2 | . | CASSQGLAPGELFF | TGTGCCAGCAGCCAAGGTTTAGCCCCCGGGGAGCTGTTTTTT
TRBJ1-4 | . | TRBV25-1 | . | CASSDPGKGVGGEKLFF | TGTGCCAGCAGTGATCCAGGGAAAGGGGTTGGAGGAGAAAAACTGTTTTTT
TRBJ2-7 | . | TRBV30 | . | CAWRSWNSYEQYF | TGTGCCTGGAGGAGCTGGAACTCCTACGAGCAGTACTTC
TRBJ1-2 | . | TRBV19 | TRBD1 | CASSIVGQGRGYTF | TGTGCCAGTAGTATAGTCGGACAGGGTCGCGGCTACACCTTC
TRBJ1-4 | . | TRBV10-3 | . | CAIGRGANEKLFF | TGTGCCATCGGCCGGGGAGCTAATGAAAAACTGTTTTTT
TRBJ2-5 | . | TRBV11-2 | TRBD2 | CASSLVASGGWETQYF | TGTGCCAGCAGCTTAGTTGCTAGCGGGGGTTGGGAGACCCAGTACTTC
TRBJ2-1 | . | TRBV20-1 | . | CSARVRGMWLF | TGCAGTGCTAGAGTTCGGGGTATGTGGCTCTTC
TRBJ1-1 | . | TRBV5-6 | . | CASSFIRVTEAFF | TGTGCCAGCAGCTTTATCAGGGTAACTGAAGCTTTCTTT
TRBJ2-1 | . | TRBV7-9 | TRBD2 | CASRSTSGSNEQFF | TGTGCCAGCAGATCGACTAGCGGGAGTAATGAGCAGTTCTTC
TRBJ2-6 | . | TRBV6-4 | . | CASSDSGGSGANVLTF | TGTGCCAGCAGTGACTCAGGGGGCTCTGGGGCCAACGTCCTGACTTTC
TRBJ1-1 | . | TRBV7-9 | . | CASSLGRHPNTEAFF | TGTGCCAGCAGCTTAGGGAGACACCCAAACACTGAAGCTTTCTTT
TRBJ1-1 | . | TRBV19 | . | CASRNADQNTEAFF | TGTGCCAGTAGGAACGCGGACCAGAACACTGAAGCTTTCTTT
TRBJ2-1 | . | TRBV12-3/TRBV12-4 | . | CASSFGSLAFF | TGTGCCAGCAGTTTTGGCTCGCTGGCGTTCTTC
TRBJ2-1 | once | TRBV5-6 | . | CASSSVPTNRNNEQFF | TGTGCCAGCAGCTCTGTCCCCACAAACAGAAACAATGAGCAGTTCTTC
TRBJ1-5 | . | TRBV3-1/TRBV3-2 | . | CASSLGDNQPQHF | TGTGCCAGCAGCCTCGGAGACAATCAGCCCCAGCATTTT
TRBJ2-4 | . | TRBV14 | . | CASSQDRGYGGNIQYF | TGTGCCAGCAGCCAAGATAGAGGGTACGGTGGGAACATTCAGTACTTC
TRBJ1-4 | . | TRBV18 | TRBD1 | CASSPPGTGATNEKLFF | TGTGCCAGCTCACCTCCCGGGACAGGGGCAACTAATGAAAAACTGTTTTTT
TRBJ2-3 | . | TRBV27 | TRBD1 | CASSLSGTGVSDTQYF | TGTGCCAGCAGTCTGAGCGGGACAGGGGTGTCAGATACGCAGTATTTT
TRBJ2-1 | . | TRBV3-1/TRBV3-2 | TRBD2 | CASSQDMTSEHNEQFF | TGTGCCAGCAGCCAAGATATGACTAGCGAACACAATGAGCAGTTCTTC
TRBJ1-2 | . | TRBV6-5 | TRBD1 | CASSPDRGNLYGYTF | TGTGCCAGCAGCCCCGACAGGGGGAACCTCTATGGCTACACCTTC
TRBJ1-2 | . | TRBV19 | . | CASSRGAGNYGYTF | TGTGCCAGTAGTAGAGGCGCAGGGAACTATGGCTACACCTTC
TRBJ1-4 | . | TRBV2 | . | CASKQGPTNEKLFF | TGTGCCAGCAAACAAGGACCAACTAATGAAAAACTGTTTTTT
TRBJ1-2 | . | TRBV3-1/TRBV3-2 | TRBD1 | CASSPGTVYYGYTF | TGTGCCAGCAGTCCCGGGACAGTCTACTATGGCTACACCTTC